These 32 T cell receptor beta chains originate from one sample sequenced in a study of T cell clonality in common variable immunodeficiency. Study-level results: Fewer deletions and N-nucleotide insertions were reportedly seen in common variable immunodeficiency TCR beta sequences.

These receptors' targets are unknown. TCRdb keeps only in-frame clones here, not all; method: immunoSEQ multiplex PCR. Across some 15,000 clones, the top ten clones capture 4% to 5% of the sample. Sequencing was done on a sample of peripheral blood mononuclear cells. The receptors stem from a human donor with common variable immunodeficiency.

Points on this clone: The read falls 3 residues short of the CDR3 end, and the missing part is taken from the germline J gene. The chain links TRBV24-1 to TRBJ2-5; the D gene is possibly TRBD1 (5 bases). Looked up from germline, CDR1 is KGHDR and CDR2 is SFDVKD. Trimming removed 4 bases at V and 5 bases at J, with 13 bases between. The CDR3 runs 14 residues. CDR3 bases read: TGTGCCACCAGTGAGGCAGGGATTTGGGAGACC. It specifies CATSEAGIWET. From start to end, the CDR3 is CATSEAGIWETQYF.

CDR3 residues: CASSFGGGTEAFF. The CDR3 DNA, read in part, is TGTGCCAGTAGTTTCGGGGGTGGGACTGAA. The chain couples TRBV19 to TRBJ1-1; TRBD1 might be the D (5 bases). The CDR3 is cut off 3 residues early in the read; its end comes from the germline J gene. This CDR3 has 13 amino acids. The V end lost 5 bases, the J end lost 5 bases, and 12 bases lay between the germline ends. Germline V gene sequence: CDR1 LNHDA, CDR2 SQIVND (reference sequence).

As concerns this clone: The read terminates 3 residues ahead of where the CDR3 ends, so the germline J gene completes it. V gene TRBV11-2 combines with J gene TRBJ2-3; 16 bases are shared with TRBD2. V shed 10 bases, J shed 3 bases, and the junction held 4 bases outside the gene matches. Germline V lookup: CDR1 SGHAT, CDR2 FQNNGV. This CDR3 contains 15 residues. Partial CDR3 DNA: TGTGCCACGGGACTAGCGGGGGGGCCAACAGATACG. Residues: CATGLAGGPTDT. The whole CDR3 sequence is CATGLAGGPTDTQYF.

A note on this clone: The CDR3 goes on 3 residues after the read ends, and that part is filled in from the germline J gene. The V call is TRBV11-3, the J call TRBJ2-2, with 7 bases matching TRBD1. The CDR3 is 14 residues long. Unmatched junction bases numbered 4, after V lost 3 bases and J lost 6 bases. Germline lookup yields CDR1 SGHNT and CDR2 YENEEA. The sequenced part of the CDR3 DNA is TGTGCCAGCAGCTTGGGAAGGGGGCCCGGGGAG. Residues: CASSLGRGPGE. The full CDR3 sequence reads CASSLGRGPGELFF.

On this clone itself: The read stops 3 residues short of the end of the CDR3; the missing end is completed from the germline J gene. V gene TRBV5-1 combines with J gene TRBJ2-3; 10 positions agree with TRBD2. CDR1 and CDR2 from the germline V gene are SGHRS and YFSETQ. This CDR3 is built from 16 residues. The ends lost 0 bases at V and 7 bases at J; junction bases unmatched: 8. CDR3 sequence: CASSLEASGRSNTQYF. The covered CDR3 bases are TGCGCCAGCAGCTTGGAGGCTAGCGGGAGATCAAATACG.

Details on this clone: The observed sequence ends 3 residues before the CDR3 terminus, with the missing tail filled in from the germline J gene. The rearrangement uses TRBV6-2 or TRBV6-3 and TRBJ1-5; 8 nucleotides agree with TRBD1. Per germline, CDR1 MNHEY and CDR2 SVGEGT. Trimming removed 10 bases from V and 7 bases from J; junction bases left unmatched: 12. The CDR3 has 14 amino acids. The CDR3 sequence: CATVGQGTRQPQHF. The covered CDR3 bases are TGTGCCACCGTCGGACAGGGCACACGGCAGCCC.

Comment on this clone: With the read ending 3 residues before the CDR3 end, the germline J gene is used to fill in that end. The rearrangement links TRBV30 to TRBJ1-6; possible D gene TRBD1, 6 bases. The CDR3 length is 16 residues. V was trimmed by 0 bases and J by 9 bases, leaving 18 bases between them. The germline CDR1 and CDR2 sequences are GTSNPN and SVGIG (reference sequence). Partial CDR3 DNA: TGTGCCTGGAGTGTTGCAGGGGCTGATTTGTTTTCACCC. Translation gives CAWSVAGADLFSP. The CDR3 in full is CAWSVAGADLFSPLHF.

As regards this clone: The CDR3 extends 3 residues past the end of the read, so its final part is completed from the germline J gene. The chain is built from TRBV6-1 and TRBJ1-2; 7 bases align to TRBD1. The J segment lost 2 bases and the V segment lost 0 bases, leaving 3 bases of the junction unmatched. The CDR3 extends over 15 amino acids. The germline V gene encodes CDR1 MNHNS and CDR2 SASEGT. The CDR3 reads CASSEALTGNYGYTF. CDR3 bases read: TGTGCCAGCAGTGAAGCGCTGACAGGGAACTATGGC.

The CDR3 spells CASSPTEGREAFF. The covered CDR3 bases are TGTGCCAGCAGCCCCACAGAGGGGAGGGAA. J is TRBJ1-1 and V is TRBV7-6; possibly TRBD1 for D (5 bases). The read is 3 residues too short to cover the CDR3 end, so that end is filled in from the germline J gene. The V gene's germline CDR1 is SGHVS and CDR2 FNYEAQ. The CDR3 spans 13 residues.

Here the CDR3 reads CSGGWNTEAFF. CDR3 bases read: TGCAGCGGGGGCTGGAACACTGAA. The chain employs TRBV29-1 and TRBJ1-1, with D perhaps TRBD1 (5 bases). The CDR3 goes on 3 residues after the read ends, and that part is filled in from the germline J gene. The germline V gene encodes CDR1 SQVTM and CDR2 ANQGSEA. V was cut by 7 bases and J by 1 base, with 7 bases left in between. The length of the CDR3 is 11 residues. Looking up the rest from reference TRBV29-1 and TRBJ1-1 gives the full variable domain: SAVISQKPSRDICQRGTSLTIQCQVDSQVTMMFWYRQQPGQSLTLIATANQGSEATYESGFVIDKFPISRPNLTFSTLTVSNMSPEDSSIYLCSGGWNTEAFFGQGTRLTVV.

A note on this clone: The read falls 3 residues short of the CDR3 end, and the missing part is taken from the germline J gene. The chain couples TRBV18 to TRBJ2-5; TRBD2 aligns across 8 bases. In germline, CDR1 is KGHSH, CDR2 LQKENI. The V gene end was trimmed by 2 bases and the J gene end by 1 base; junction bases not matched to a gene: 12. CDR3 length equals 18 residues. CDR3 amino acids: CASSPWSSGLALQETQYF. The sequenced part of the CDR3 DNA is TGTGCCAGCTCACCATGGAGCTCTGGACTAGCCCTCCAAGAGACC.

With regard to this clone: The read gets to within 3 residues of the CDR3 end, and the germline J gene fills in the rest. V is TRBV4-2 and J is TRBJ1-5; 7 bases are a match to TRBD1. There are 17 residues in the CDR3. V shed 3 bases, J shed 2 bases, and the junction held 10 bases outside the gene matches. Germline-derived CDR1 and CDR2 are LGHNA and YNFKEQ. The CDR3 is CASSHPTGAKGNQPQHF. Partial CDR3 DNA: TGTGCCAGCAGCCACCCCACAGGGGCCAAGGGCAATCAGCCC.

A remark on this clone: The read terminates 3 residues before the CDR3 end, so the remaining end is supplied by the germline J gene. This sequence joins TRBV7-9 and TRBJ1-5; perhaps TRBD1 as D (5 bases). Deletions cut 4 bases from V and 3 bases from J, with 7 bases between. CDR3 length equals 13 residues. CDR1 and CDR2 from the germline V gene are SEHNR and FQNEAQ (reference sequence). The CDR3 bases that were read are TGTGCCAGCAGCTCGGACACCAATCAGCCC. This encodes CASSSDTNQP. The full CDR3 sequence reads CASSSDTNQPQHF.

About this clone: Read sequence stops 3 residues before the CDR3 end, and the germline J gene provides the missing end. This chain joins TRBV30 and TRBJ2-3; tentative D call: TRBD1 (5 bases). Trimming removed 0 bases at V and 4 bases at J, with 5 bases between. The CDR3 spans 12 residues. Germline values: CDR1 GTSNPN, CDR2 SVGIG (reference sequence). The CDR3 loop is CAWSVTADTQYF. The sequenced CDR3 bases are TGTGCCTGGAGTGTGACAGCAGATACG.

Concerning this clone: Coverage ceases 3 residues before the CDR3 finishes, and the germline J gene fills in the end. This rearrangement joins TRBV6-1 to TRBJ2-7; D gene uncertain. The CDR3 length is 14 residues. V lost 4 bases, J lost 4 bases, and 14 bases lay in between. Germline values: CDR1 MNHNS, CDR2 SASEGT. The sequenced part of the CDR3 DNA is TGTGCCAGCAGTGGTCTAGTGGAATATTACGAG. This translates into CASSGLVEYYE. The whole CDR3 region reads CASSGLVEYYEQYF.

Points on this clone: The read finishes 3 residues shy of the CDR3 end, and the germline J gene is used to complete it. The chain has TRBV7-2 and TRBJ2-7, with TRBD2 matching over 7 bases. J gave up 2 bases and V 0 bases, and 1 base lay outside the gene matches. CDR1 and CDR2 (germline): SGHTA, FQGNSA. The CDR3 is 14 amino acids. The CDR3 region is CASSLAGGTYEQYF. The DNA read from the CDR3 is TGTGCCAGCAGCTTAGCGGGGGGGACCTACGAG.

This clone is medium-sized (0.01 to 0.1%) by frequency. The read comes to an end 3 residues before the CDR3 does, leaving the germline J gene to fill in the end. V usage is TRBV5-1 and J usage is TRBJ2-2; 7 positions agree with TRBD1. This CDR3 is built from 15 residues. The V gene's germline CDR1 is SGHRS and CDR2 YFSETQ. J was trimmed by 4 bases and V by 4 bases; bases with no gene match: 7. Here the CDR3 reads CASSTLQGSTGELFF. The covered CDR3 bases are TGCGCCAGCAGCACCCTACAGGGGAGCACCGGGGAG.

Concerning this clone: From the germline J gene comes the end of the CDR3, since the read stops 3 residues before it. This chain uses TRBV27 with TRBJ2-6; weak D call: TRBD2 (5 bases). This CDR3 is 19 amino acids long. Looked up from germline, CDR1 is MNHEY and CDR2 is SMNVEV (reference sequence). The V end lost 9 bases, the J end lost 1 base, and 25 bases lay between the germline ends. The CDR3 sequence: CARNPPPRGSSSGANVLTF. The part of the CDR3 DNA that was read is TGTGCCAGAAATCCCCCTCCCCGAGGGTCCTCGTCTGGGGCCAACGTC.

Of note for this clone: The read terminates 3 residues before the CDR3 end, so the remaining end is supplied by the germline J gene. The rearrangement uses TRBV20-1 and TRBJ1-4; D perhaps matches TRBD1 (5 bases). Trimming took off 3 bases at V and 5 bases at J, with 13 bases between the two ends. Germline V gives CDR1 DFQATT, CDR2 SNEGSKA (reference sequence). The CDR3 loop spans 14 amino acids. Incomplete CDR3 DNA: TGCAGTGCTAGTAAAGGGGCGAGGAATGAAAAA. Protein sequence: CSASKGARNEK. The complete CDR3 sequence is CSASKGARNEKLFF.

To note about this clone: The read ends 3 residues before the CDR3 terminus; that terminus is restored from the germline J gene. The chain combines TRBV5-1 with TRBJ2-5; TRBD2 agrees at 9 bases. This CDR3 region has 16 residues. Germline CDR1 and CDR2: SGHRS and YFSETQ. J was trimmed by 4 bases and V by 0 bases; bases with no gene match: 7. The sequenced CDR3 bases are TGCGCCAGCAGCTTGGAGGGGGCGGGGGGGCCAGAGACC. It codes for CASSLEGAGGPET. The whole CDR3 sequence reads CASSLEGAGGPETQYF.

Points on this clone: The CDR3 is cut off 3 residues early in the read; its end comes from the germline J gene. The V call is TRBV5-1, the J call TRBJ2-7, with 7 bases matching TRBD1. The ends lost 4 bases at V and 2 bases at J; junction bases unmatched: 6. Germline V gene data show CDR1 as SGHRS and CDR2 as YFSETQ. The CDR3 is 14 residues long. The CDR3 protein is CASSPDRFPYEQYF. The CDR3 DNA, read in part, is TGCGCCAGCAGCCCGGACAGGTTTCCCTACGAG.

Worth noting for this clone: Read sequence stops 3 residues before the CDR3 end, and the germline J gene provides the missing end. The chain recombines TRBV7-3 with TRBJ1-5; no clear D. CDR1 SGHTA and CDR2 FQGTGA come from the germline V gene. The length of the CDR3 is 13 residues. Trimming cost V 6 bases and J 6 bases, with 12 bases left between them. CDR3 amino acids: CASSTVAGQPQHF. The DNA read from the CDR3 is TGTGCCAGCAGTACCGTCGCGGGTCAGCCC.

Remarks on this clone: The read finishes 3 residues shy of the CDR3 end, and the germline J gene is used to complete it. The J gene is TRBJ2-1, the V gene TRBV14; 13 bases line up with TRBD2. The V and J ends lost 3 bases and 7 bases, in that order; junction bases with no gene match: 3. This CDR3 spans 15 amino acids. CDR1 SGHDN and CDR2 FVKESK come from the germline V gene. The sequenced part of the CDR3 DNA is TGTGCCAGCAGCCAGCGGACTAGCGGGAGAAATGAG. It translates to CASSQRTSGRNE. The full CDR3 protein is CASSQRTSGRNEQFF.

Note on this clone: The read is 3 residues too short to cover the CDR3 end, so that end is filled in from the germline J gene. The V gene is TRBV20-1, the J gene TRBJ2-2; no clear D. The CDR3 sequence is 13 residues long. CDR1 is DFQATT and CDR2 is SNEGSKA in the germline V gene (reference sequence). V was shortened by 6 bases and J by 7 bases, with 15 bases between the two germline ends. CDR3 sequence reads: CSAPKYRSGELFF. The covered CDR3 bases are TGCAGTGCGCCTAAATACCGTAGCGGGGAG.

Note on this clone: The read stops 3 residues short of the end of the CDR3; the missing end is completed from the germline J gene. The rearrangement uses TRBV30 and TRBJ2-1; possibly TRBD2 for D (5 bases). Germline CDR1 reads GTSNPN; CDR2 reads SVGIG (reference sequence). V was clipped by 3 bases and J by 5 bases, with 14 bases between them. CDR3 length equals 14 residues. CDR3 protein: CAWRKSGPNNEQFF. The sequenced part of the CDR3 DNA is TGTGCCTGGAGGAAAAGCGGACCAAACAATGAG.

As to this clone: The read comes to an end 3 residues before the CDR3 does, leaving the germline J gene to fill in the end. This chain connects TRBV5-1 to TRBJ2-1, with 14 bases identical to TRBD2. V was clipped by 4 bases and J by 2 bases; unmatched bases: 2. CDR3 length: 16 amino acids. The germline V gene has CDR1 SGHRS and CDR2 YFSETQ. The CDR3 DNA, read in part, is TGCGCCAGCAGCCCGGGACTAGCGGGGGCCTACAATGAG. It specifies CASSPGLAGAYNE. The whole CDR3 protein reads CASSPGLAGAYNEQFF.

About this clone: With the read ending 3 residues before the CDR3 end, the germline J gene is used to fill in that end. The chain recombines TRBV7-3 with TRBJ2-7; 8 nucleotides agree with TRBD2. Germline CDR1 is SGHTA and CDR2 is FQGTGA. The CDR3 is made up of 14 amino acids. V was pared by 2 bases and J by 2 bases, with 2 bases of the junction left unmatched. CDR3 DNA (partial): TGTGCCAGCAGCTTAGGGGGACTAGCCTACGAG. Its protein is CASSLGGLAYE. The entire CDR3 sequence reads CASSLGGLAYEQYF.

In regard to this clone: Read coverage stops 3 residues before the CDR3 terminus; the germline J gene supplies the remainder. The chain recombines TRBV13 with TRBJ2-7; D is possibly TRBD1 or TRBD2 (7 bases each). Trimming took 0 bases from V and 5 from J, leaving 11 bases between them. The germline gives CDR1 PRHDT, CDR2 FYEKMQ (reference sequence). This CDR3 is 14 amino acids long. The sequenced CDR3 bases are TGTGCCAGCAGCTTAGGACAGGGGAGGGACGAG. This encodes CASSLGQGRDE. The full CDR3 protein is CASSLGQGRDEQYF.

On this clone itself: The read ends 3 residues shy of where the CDR3 ends; the end is completed using the germline J gene. The V call is TRBV2, the J call TRBJ1-1; D is uncertain. Trimming pared 6 bases from V and 5 bases from J, leaving 19 bases between. The CDR3 consists of 15 residues. The germline V gene encodes CDR1 SNHLY and CDR2 FYNNEI. CDR3 sequence: CASSAPRGMGTEAFF. The part of the CDR3 DNA that was read is TGTGCCAGCAGCGCCCCTCGGGGTATGGGGACTGAA.

Partial CDR3 DNA: TGTGCCAGCTCCGGGGGATCCTACGAG. Amino acid sequence: CASSGGSYE. The entire CDR3 is CASSGGSYEQYF. The chain carries TRBV2 and TRBJ2-7, with D perhaps TRBD2 (6 bases). The read is 3 residues too short to cover the CDR3 end, so that end is filled in from the germline J gene. V was shortened by 8 bases and J by 1 base, with 9 bases between the two germline ends. Germline loops: CDR1 SNHLY, CDR2 FYNNEI. The CDR3 length is 12 residues.

About this clone: The sequenced fragment ends 3 residues before the CDR3 boundary, so the rest is inferred from the germline J gene. The V call is TRBV18, the J call TRBJ2-5; a possible D gene is TRBD1 (5 bases). The V gene lost 4 bases and the J gene lost 1 base, with 7 bases spanning the gap. CDR3 size: 13 residues. Germline V gene data show CDR1 as KGHSH and CDR2 as LQKENI. Partial CDR3 DNA: TGTGCCAGCTCACTCCAGGGCCAAGAGACC. As protein: CASSLQGQET. In full, the CDR3 reads CASSLQGQETQYF. Filled out from reference TRBV18 and TRBJ2-5, the complete variable domain reads NAGVMQNPRHLVRRRGQEARLRCSPMKGHSHVYWYRQLPEEGLKFMVYLQKENIIDESGMPKERFSAEFPKEGPSILRIQQVVRGDSAAYFCASSLQGQETQYFGPGTRLLVL.

This chain's CDR3 is CATSVLAGDGTQYF. The CDR3 DNA, read in part, is TGTGCCACCAGCGTACTAGCGGGAGACGGAACC. The V and J genes are TRBV15 and TRBJ2-5, with TRBD2 matching 11 bases. Read data end 3 residues before the CDR3 end; the end is taken from the germline J gene. The CDR3 spans 14 residues. Germline V gene lookup returns CDR1 LNHNV and CDR2 YYDKDF (reference sequence).